This T cell receptor (beta chain) stems from a study of blood T cell repertoires in COVID-19. Overall study context: COVID-19 samples from acute and convalescent phases originated in the United States, Italy and Spain.

How the authors handled the data: Researchers report that nucleated cell counts were estimated from reference gene primer amplification. Assay: immunoSEQ multiplex PCR; the TCRdb copy retains only in-frame clones and omits some. V and J calls and clone size follow that table, whereas D and trimming were derived from the DNA. The sample has about 48,000 clones; more than 75% are singletons. This CDR3 has 13 residues. Trimming pared 1 base from V and 4 bases from J, leaving 8 bases between. The germline gives CDR1 SGHNT, CDR2 YENEEA. Input material: peripheral blood. J is TRBJ2-7 and V is TRBV11-3; D not certain. The receptor was isolated from a woman aged 55-70 years with acute or convalescent COVID-19. CDR3 DNA: TGTGCCAGCAGCTTAGCTACCGGGTACGAGCAGTACTTC. Its translation: CASSLATGYEQYF.